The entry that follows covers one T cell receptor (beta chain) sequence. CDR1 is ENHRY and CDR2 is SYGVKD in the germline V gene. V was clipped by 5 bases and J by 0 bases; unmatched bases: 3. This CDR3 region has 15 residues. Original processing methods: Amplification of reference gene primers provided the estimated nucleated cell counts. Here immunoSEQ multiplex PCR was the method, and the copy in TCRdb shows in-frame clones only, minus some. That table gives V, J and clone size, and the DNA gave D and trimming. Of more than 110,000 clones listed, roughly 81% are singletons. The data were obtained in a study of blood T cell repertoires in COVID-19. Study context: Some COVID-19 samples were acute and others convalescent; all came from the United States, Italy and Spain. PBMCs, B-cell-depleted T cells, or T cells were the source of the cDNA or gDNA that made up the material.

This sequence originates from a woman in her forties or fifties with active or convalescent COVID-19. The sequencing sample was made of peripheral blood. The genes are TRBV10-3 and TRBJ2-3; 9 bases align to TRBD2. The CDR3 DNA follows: TGTGCCATCAGTTCAGCGGGGGGAAGCACAGATACGCAGTATTTT. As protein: CAISSAGGSTDTQYF.